This T cell receptor beta chain was sequenced in a study of CXCR3-negative and CXCR3-positive naive CD8 T cells. Findings and caveats of the study: CXCR3-positive naive cells carried more hydrophobic TRB CDR3s than CXCR3-negative naive cells did. Cryopreserved cells partially lost CXCR3 expression, and fresh PBMCs were used in most assays. No difference in surface CD5 was seen between naive subsets, and TCR strength was inferred from TRB CDR3 properties.

Sorting yielded triplicates of roughly 310,000 cells for each CD8+ T cell subset. CDR3 size: 15 residues. The germline CDR1 and CDR2 sequences are SQVTM and ANQGSEA. With regard to this clonotype: Its antigen remains unknown.

Carrying UMI labels, the TRB cDNA libraries were prepared through 5' RACE. From its re-call of the 5' RACE reads, TCRdb lists each CDR3 protein once, without DNA. The data show roughly 89,000 distinct CDR3 sequences, and the top ten clones hold about 1.5%. The sequence came from a human donor in good health. Some clones in this sample may be carry-over from other donors' samples. The V call is TRBV29-1, the J call TRBJ2-1. The sample comprised naive CXCR3- CD8+ T cells from blood. Indicated subset: CD45RO-CCR7+CD27+CD95- naive CD8+ T cells lacking CXCR3 (TNR3-). This CDR3 is CSVVGGRTSYNEQFF.